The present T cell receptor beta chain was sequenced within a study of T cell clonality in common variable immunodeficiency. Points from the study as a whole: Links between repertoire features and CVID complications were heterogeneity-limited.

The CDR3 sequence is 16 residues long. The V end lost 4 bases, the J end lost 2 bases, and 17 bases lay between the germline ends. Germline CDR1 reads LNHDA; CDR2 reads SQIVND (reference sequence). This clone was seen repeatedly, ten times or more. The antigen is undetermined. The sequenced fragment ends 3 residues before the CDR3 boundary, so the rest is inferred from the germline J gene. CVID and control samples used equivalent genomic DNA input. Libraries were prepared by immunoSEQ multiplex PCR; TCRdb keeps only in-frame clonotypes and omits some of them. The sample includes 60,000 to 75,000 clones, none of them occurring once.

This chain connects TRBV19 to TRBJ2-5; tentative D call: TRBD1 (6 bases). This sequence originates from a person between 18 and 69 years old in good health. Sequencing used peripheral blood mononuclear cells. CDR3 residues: CASSSPFGTTQETQYF. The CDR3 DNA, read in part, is TGTGCCAGTAGTAGTCCTTTCGGGACAACACAAGAGACC. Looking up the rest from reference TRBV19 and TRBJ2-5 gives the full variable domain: DGGITQSPKYLFRKEGQNVTLSCEQNLNHDAMYWYRQDPGQGLRLIYYSQIVNDFQKGDIAEGYSVSREKKESFPLTVTSAQKNPTAFYLCASSSPFGTTQETQYFGPGTRLLVL.